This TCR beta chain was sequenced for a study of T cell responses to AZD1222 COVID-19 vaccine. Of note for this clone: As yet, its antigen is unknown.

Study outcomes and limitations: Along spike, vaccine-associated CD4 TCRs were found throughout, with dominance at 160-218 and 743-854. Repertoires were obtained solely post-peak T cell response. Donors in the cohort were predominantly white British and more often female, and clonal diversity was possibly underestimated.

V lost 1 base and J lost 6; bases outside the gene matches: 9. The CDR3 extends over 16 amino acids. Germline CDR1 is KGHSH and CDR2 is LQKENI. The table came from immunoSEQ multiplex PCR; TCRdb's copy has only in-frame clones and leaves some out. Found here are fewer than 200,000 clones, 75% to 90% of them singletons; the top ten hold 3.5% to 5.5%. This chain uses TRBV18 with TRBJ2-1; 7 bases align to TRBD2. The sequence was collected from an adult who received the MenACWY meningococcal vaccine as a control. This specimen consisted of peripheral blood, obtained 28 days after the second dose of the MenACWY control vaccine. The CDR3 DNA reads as TGTGCCAGCTCACCACGAACGGGAGGCTCCCCCAATGAGCAGTTCTTC. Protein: CASSPRTGGSPNEQFF.